This record looks at one TCR beta chain sequence and its context. Its antigen is not known. Semi-nested PCR with reverse primers in the TRAC or TRBC constant regions amplified each chain separately. A single record per CDR3 protein comes from TCRdb applying MiXCR to the 5' RACE reads. The sample includes about 8,000 distinct CDR3 sequences, roughly a quarter of them seen just once. The organoids combined MS5 murine stromal cells carrying human DLL1 with human hematopoietic stem and progenitor cells. Residual T cells were removed by FACS sorting CD34+CD3- progenitor cells before seeding the organoids. The data originate from a study of T cells generated in artificial thymic organoids. Points from the study as a whole: Organoid-derived T cells showed no skewed Valpha or Vbeta usage.

The CDR3 extends over 13 amino acids. Trimming took 7 bases from V and 3 from J, leaving 9 bases between them. Per the germline V gene, CDR1 is ENHRY and CDR2 is SYGVKD. The sequenced sample consisted of naive CD8+ T cells grown in artificial thymic organoids from cord blood stem and progenitor cells. The subset denotes: CD3+TCRalphabeta+CD8SP T cells; for blood, CD45RO-CCR7+ naive CD8+ T cells. This chain joins TRBV10-3 and TRBJ1-4, with no clear D. The TCR originated in a human donor who gave cord blood stem cells for thymic organoid culture, a cardiac surgery patient who gave postnatal thymus, or a blood donor (not recorded which). CDR3 DNA sequence: TGTGCCATCAAGCGGGCAGCTAATGAAAAACTGTTTTTT. Its protein is CAIKRAANEKLFF.